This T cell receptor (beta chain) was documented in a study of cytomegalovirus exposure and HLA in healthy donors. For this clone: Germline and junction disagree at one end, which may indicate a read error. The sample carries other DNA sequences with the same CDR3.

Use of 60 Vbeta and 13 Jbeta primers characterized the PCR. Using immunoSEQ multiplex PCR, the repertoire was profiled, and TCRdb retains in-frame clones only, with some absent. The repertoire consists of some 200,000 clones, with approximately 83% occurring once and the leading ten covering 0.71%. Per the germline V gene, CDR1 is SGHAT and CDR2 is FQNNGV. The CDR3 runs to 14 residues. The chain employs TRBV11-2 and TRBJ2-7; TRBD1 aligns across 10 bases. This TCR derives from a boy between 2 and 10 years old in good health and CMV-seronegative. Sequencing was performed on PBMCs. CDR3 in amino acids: CASSLGTGEYEQYF. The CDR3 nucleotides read TGCGCCAGCAGCTTAGGGACAGGGGAATACGAGCAGTACTTC.